This TCR beta chain originates from a study of T cells in Graves' hyperthyroidism and ophthalmopathy. This clonotype was seen ten or more times. What was amplified from RNA transcripts were TCR beta CDR3 regions. During a first-round RT-PCR of the TCR CDR3, the HTBI primer set was used. MiXCR, applied by TCRdb to the multiplex PCR reads, yields one record per CDR3 protein. The repertoire holds around 210,000 distinct CDR3 sequences, about a sixth seen once, with roughly 55% in the top ten. The origin of this receptor is a woman in her 50s with Graves' hyperthyroidism. Sequencing was performed on blood.

The CDR3 is CASSWGADEKLFF. CDR3 nucleotides: TGCGCCAGCAGCTGGGGGGCGGATGAAAAACTGTTTTTT. The rearrangement uses TRBV5-1 and TRBJ1-4; possibly TRBD1 for D (6 bases). V gave up 3 bases and J gave up 6 bases, with 9 bases separating them. The CDR3 spans 13 residues. The V gene's germline CDR1 is SGHRS and CDR2 YFSETQ. Variable domain in full (rest from reference TRBV5-1 and TRBJ1-4): KAGVTQTPRYLIKTRGQQVTLSCSPISGHRSVSWYQQTPGQGLQFLFEYFSETQRNKGNFPGRFSGRQFSNSRSEMNVSTLELGDSALYLCASSWGADEKLFFGSGTQLSVL.